Below are 23 T cell receptor beta chains sequenced from a single sample in a study of blood T cell repertoires in COVID-19. Profiling relied on immunoSEQ multiplex PCR, and the TCRdb table lists in-frame clones only, not all of them. The table lists around 23,000 clones, 86% of them singletons, with 15% to 20% in the top ten. Sequencing was done on a sample of peripheral blood. The receptors stem from a human donor with acute or convalescent COVID-19. The donor label of this sample is uncertain.

This clone was counted a few times. The chain is built from TRBV7-3 and TRBJ2-3; TRBD2 matches at 8 bases. The CDR3 is made up of 14 amino acids. The ends lost 1 base at V and 8 bases at J; junction bases unmatched: 5. Germline CDR1 reads SGHTA; CDR2 reads FQGTGA. Written as DNA, the CDR3 is TGTGCCAGCAGCTTAAAAGCGGGAGAGGGTACGCAGTATTTT. As protein: CASSLKAGEGTQYF.

The DNA of the CDR3 is TGTGCCAGCAGTTTAAACGTCGGTGAGCAGTTCTTC. Amino acids: CASSLNVGEQFF. The rearrangement joins TRBV12-3 or TRBV12-4 to TRBJ2-1; no reliable D call. V was clipped by 2 bases and J by 9 bases, with 8 bases between them. This CDR3 comprises 12 residues.

The genes are TRBV6-1 and TRBJ1-4, with TRBD1 matching over 8 bases. The CDR3 sequence is 14 residues long. J gave up 11 bases and V 0 bases, and 5 bases lay outside the gene matches. Germline assignment: CDR1 MNHNS and CDR2 SASEGT. The CDR3 protein is CASSEADRVRKLFF. The CDR3, as DNA: TGTGCCAGCAGTGAAGCGGACAGGGTTCGGAAACTGTTTTTT.

The rearrangement uses TRBV5-4 and TRBJ2-2, with 8 bases matching TRBD2. J was trimmed by 1 base and V by 5 bases; bases with no gene match: 10. The CDR3 sequence is 17 residues long. Germline CDR1 reads SGHNT; CDR2 reads YYREEE (reference sequence). The CDR3 nucleotides are TGTGCCAGCAGACCCCATTCGGGGGGGTTGAACACCGGGGAGCTGTTTTTT. As protein: CASRPHSGGLNTGELFF.

The chain employs TRBV30 and TRBJ2-7, with D possibly being TRBD1 (5 bases). The CDR3 sequence is 11 residues long. The germline V gene has CDR1 GTSNPN and CDR2 SVGIG (reference sequence). The V gene lost 8 bases and the J gene lost 1 base, with 9 bases spanning the gap. CDR3 sequence: CAGDRSYEQYF. The CDR3 DNA reads TGTGCCGGAGACAGATCCTACGAGCAGTACTTC.

By frequency in the sample, this clone is medium-sized. The rearrangement joins TRBV7-2 to TRBJ2-3, with TRBD1 as a possible D gene (5 bases). The CDR3 spans 16 residues. The germline gives CDR1 SGHTA, CDR2 FQGNSA. Trimming cost V 5 bases and J 2 bases, with 17 bases left between them. CDR3 loop: CASSPRQGGDTDTQYF. As DNA, the CDR3 is TGTGCCAGCAGCCCCCGCCAGGGTGGGGACACAGATACGCAGTATTTT.

The chain couples TRBV7-6 to TRBJ2-2; D uncertain. Trimming pared 7 bases from V and 0 bases from J, leaving 12 bases between. The CDR3 is 15 residues long. CDR1 SGHVS and CDR2 FNYEAQ come from the germline V gene. The CDR3 coding sequence is TGTGCCAGCACCTCGCGGCCAGCGAACACCGGGGAGCTGTTTTTT. This encodes CASTSRPANTGELFF.

The chain uses TRBV11-2 and TRBJ1-1; D call uncertain. V dropped 1 base and J dropped 4 bases, with 7 bases sitting between them. The CDR3 sequence is 13 residues long. CDR1 and CDR2 (germline): SGHAT, FQNNGV. CDR3 region: CASSLAVSTEAFF. The CDR3 DNA sequence: TGTGCCAGCAGCTTAGCCGTTTCCACTGAAGCTTTCTTT. The variable domain in full, completed from reference TRBV11-2 and TRBJ1-1, reads EAGVAQSPRYKIIEKRQSVAFWCNPISGHATLYWYQQILGQGPKLLIQFQNNGVVDDSQLPKDRFSAERLKGVDSTLKIQPAKLEDSAVYLCASSLAVSTEAFFGQGTRLTVV.

The rearrangement uses TRBV19 and TRBJ2-3; D perhaps matches TRBD2 (6 bases). The CDR3 is made up of 15 amino acids. The V and J ends lost 3 bases and 1 base respectively, with 11 bases between them. CDR1 and CDR2 (germline): LNHDA, SQIVND (reference sequence). The CDR3 here is CASSIFPSGTDTQYF. CDR3 sequence (DNA): TGTGCCAGTAGTATCTTCCCTAGCGGCACAGATACGCAGTATTTT.

V usage is TRBV4-3 and J usage is TRBJ1-1; no definite D call. Trimming stripped 4 bases from V and 3 bases from J, with 18 bases between. Germline V gives CDR1 LGHNA, CDR2 YSLEER. The CDR3 loop spans 16 amino acids. The CDR3 coding sequence is TGCGCCAGCAGCCCCACGCCTCGGGGATCGGACACTGAAGCTTTCTTT. Amino acids: CASSPTPRGSDTEAFF.

This clone was seen only once. The V and J genes are TRBV7-2 and TRBJ2-7; 7 bases are shared with TRBD1. The germline gives CDR1 SGHTA, CDR2 FQGNSA. Trimming cost V 8 bases and J 2 bases; bases outside gene matches: 9. CDR3 size: 14 residues. The CDR3 here is CASATGVLTYEQYF. The DNA of the CDR3 is TGTGCCAGCGCCACAGGGGTCCTCACCTACGAGCAGTACTTC.

This chain connects TRBV2 to TRBJ1-6, with D hard to call. The CDR3 is 16 residues long. Germline lookup yields CDR1 SNHLY and CDR2 FYNNEI. Trimming stripped 10 bases from V and 11 bases from J, with 27 bases between. The CDR3 DNA reads TGTGCCACGAGCACGGGAGCGGACGCCCGGCGGCCACCCCTCCACTTT. This encodes CATSTGADARRPPLHF. The entire variable domain, with the rest obtained from reference TRBV2 and TRBJ1-6, is as follows: EPEVTQTPSHQVTQMGQEVILRCVPISNHLYFYWYRQILGQKVEFLVSFYNNEISEKSEIFDDQFSVERPDGSNFTLKIRSTKLEDSAMYFCATSTGADARRPPLHFGNGTRLTVT.

This chain links TRBV5-4 with TRBJ2-2; 12 bases are shared with TRBD2. CDR1 is SGHNT, CDR2 YYREEE, per germline (reference sequence). Unmatched junction bases numbered 6, after V lost 4 bases and J lost 5 bases. The CDR3 consists of 16 residues. For the CDR3, the DNA is TGTGCCAGCAGCCCCCTAGCGGGAGGGCAGACCGGGGAGCTGTTTTTT. It is translated as CASSPLAGGQTGELFF.

In this sample, this clone turned up a few times. V and J are TRBV6-6 and TRBJ2-2; TRBD2 matches 10 bases. V lost 7 bases, J lost 3 bases, and 5 bases stayed unmatched. This CDR3 is 15 amino acids long. Germline V gives CDR1 MNHNY, CDR2 SVGAGI (reference sequence). CDR3 residues: CASTSGTSDTGELFF. Written as DNA, the CDR3 is TGTGCCAGCACCTCCGGGACTAGCGACACCGGGGAGCTGTTTTTT.

Comment on this clone: A read error may produce the germline difference seen at one junction end. V gene TRBV7-9 combines with J gene TRBJ2-7; D gene ambiguous. The CDR3 has 13 residues. Germline V gives CDR1 SEHNR, CDR2 FQNEAQ (reference sequence). This CDR3 reads CASNLENSYEQYF. The DNA for the CDR3 is TGTGCCAGCAACTTAGAGAACAGCTACGAGCAGTACTTC.

The V and J genes are TRBV19 and TRBJ2-1, with D possibly matching TRBD1 (5 bases). CDR3 length: 14 residues. Germline V gene lookup returns CDR1 LNHDA and CDR2 SQIVND (reference sequence). V lost 9 bases to trimming and J lost 8 bases, with 20 bases between them. The chain's CDR3 is CASSYGQVRDEQFF. The CDR3 region has the DNA TGTGCCAGCTCCTATGGGCAGGTCAGGGATGAGCAGTTCTTC.

The V and J genes are TRBV7-8 and TRBJ2-2; 10 bases fit TRBD1. After removal of 5 bases from V and 3 bases from J, the junction contained 6 bases not matched to a gene. Germline V gene lookup returns CDR1 SGHVS and CDR2 FQNEAQ. The CDR3 has 16 amino acids. CDR3 bases: TGTGCCAGCAGCCCCTGGACAGGGGGGGACACCGGGGAGCTGTTTTTT. It yields the protein CASSPWTGGDTGELFF.

This clone was observed a few times. The junction differs from germline at one of its ends, possibly a read error. The chain employs TRBV18 and TRBJ2-3; 9 positions match TRBD2. CDR3 size: 16 residues. Germline V gene lookup returns CDR1 KGHSH and CDR2 LQKENI. CDR3 in DNA: TGTGCCAGCTCCACCAGTGCGGGGGGGAGCAGAGATACGCAGTATTTT. As protein: CASSTSAGGSRDTQYF.

The rearrangement uses TRBV27 and TRBJ1-5; D remains unclear. Looked up from germline, CDR1 is MNHEY and CDR2 is SMNVEV (reference sequence). This CDR3 comprises 13 residues. The V end lost 6 bases, the J end lost 3 bases, and 9 bases lay between the germline ends. The CDR3 region is CASRGGINQPQHF. The CDR3, as DNA: TGTGCCAGCAGGGGAGGGATCAATCAGCCCCAGCATTTT.

This sequence joins TRBV2 and TRBJ2-5, with TRBD2 as a possible D gene (6 bases). Looked up from germline, CDR1 is SNHLY and CDR2 is FYNNEI. V lost 2 bases and J lost 5, with 15 bases in between. The length of the CDR3 is 15 residues. This CDR3 reads CASSELTSVAETQYF. DNA for the CDR3: TGTGCCAGCAGTGAACTGACTAGTGTAGCCGAGACCCAGTACTTC.

This chain connects TRBV11-2 to TRBJ2-7; 8 bases line up with TRBD2. CDR3 length equals 12 residues. CDR1 SGHAT and CDR2 FQNNGV come from the germline V gene. Unmatched junction bases numbered 3, after V lost 0 bases and J lost 11 bases. Here the CDR3 reads CASSLEGTRKYF. In DNA form, the CDR3 reads TGTGCCAGCAGCTTAGAGGGGACTAGAAAGTACTTC.

The CDR3 DNA reads as TGTGCCAGCAGCCCGGGACTAGCGAGCACAGATACGCAGTATTTT. Its protein is CASSPGLASTDTQYF. The chain employs TRBV7-3 and TRBJ2-3, with 10 positions matching TRBD2. The CDR3 runs 15 residues. CDR1 SGHTA and CDR2 FQGTGA come from the germline V gene. Losses at the gene ends were 5 bases for V and 0 bases for J; bases not matched to a gene: 2.

This chain joins TRBV19 and TRBJ1-1; D is undetermined. V was cut by 3 bases and J by 6 bases, with 17 bases left in between. The CDR3 is 15 residues long. Germline lookup yields CDR1 LNHDA and CDR2 SQIVND (reference sequence). The CDR3 protein is CASSISPGQRAEAFF. The DNA for the CDR3 is TGTGCCAGTAGTATTTCTCCGGGTCAGCGGGCTGAAGCTTTCTTT.